These 27 T cell receptor beta chains share one sample of origin, sequenced in a study of regulatory T cells in long-lasting Graves disease (dated by TCRdb to about 2021). The library was obtained by multiplex PCR. The sample was run on an Illumina HiSeq 4000. CDR3 regions were amplified by Arm-PCR with iRepertoire HTBI primers to construct TCR beta libraries. The public reads were reanalyzed by TCRdb: fastp trimming at Q25, MiXCR alignment, in-frame beta chains only. One record per CDR3 amino acid sequence lists the most common genes and DNA. Counted in this sample were 350,000 to 450,000 distinct CDR3 sequences; 15% of them appeared once. The ten largest make up roughly 17% of the sample. This sample's time point label indicates: newly diagnosed GD, antithyroid drugs for less than 3 months. RNA was extracted from PBMCs in TRIzol for both TCR sequencing and RNA sequencing. The same specimen was also included in a second study, on T cells in Graves' hyperthyroidism and ophthalmopathy.

The starting material was peripheral blood mononuclear cells (PBMCs), obtained at new diagnosis, from a patient treated with antithyroid drugs. The receptors come from a woman in her 30s with Graves disease. Donor details come from another sample of the same person, matched by shared clones.

This clonotype has a handful of counts. The chain joins TRBV9 to TRBJ2-1, with 9 bases identical to TRBD2. Germline V gene data show CDR1 as SGDLS and CDR2 as YYNGEE. The CDR3 runs 16 residues. Trimming removed 3 bases from V and 4 bases from J; junction bases left unmatched: 8. The chain's CDR3 is CASSGLSGRFYNEQFF. The CDR3 DNA reads as TGTGCCAGCAGCGGGCTTAGCGGGAGATTTTACAATGAGCAGTTCTTC.

This clonotype showed up many times. The chain links TRBV5-1 to TRBJ1-2, with a possible D match to TRBD1 (5 bases). The germline V and J ends were trimmed by 6 bases and 0 bases, with 15 bases remaining between them. CDR1 and CDR2 from the germline V gene are SGHRS and YFSETQ. The CDR3 covers 15 residues. The CDR3 reads CASTLTAQANYGYTF. The DNA of the CDR3 is TGCGCCAGCACCCTCACGGCACAGGCTAACTATGGCTACACCTTC. Full variable domain (remainder filled in from reference TRBV5-1 and TRBJ1-2): KAGVTQTPRYLIKTRGQQVTLSCSPISGHRSVSWYQQTPGQGLQFLFEYFSETQRNKGNFPGRFSGRQFSNSRSEMNVSTLELGDSALYLCASTLTAQANYGYTFGSGTRLTVV.

J is TRBJ2-5 and V is TRBV15; D remains unclear. Trimming pared 0 bases from V and 5 bases from J, leaving 13 bases between. This CDR3 is 15 amino acids long. Looked up from germline, CDR1 is LNHNV and CDR2 is YYDKDF (reference sequence). The CDR3 sequence is CATSRDREVSETQYF. CDR3 bases: TGTGCCACCAGCAGAGACCGCGAGGTATCCGAGACCCAGTACTTC.

This clonotype was counted a few times. One end of the junction varies from germline; a read error may be responsible. This chain uses TRBV7-8 with TRBJ2-1; 10 bases match TRBD2. Germline CDR1 is SGHVS and CDR2 is FQNEAQ. The CDR3 has 17 residues. CDR3 protein: CACSFYLAGGPYNEQFF. The CDR3 bases are TGTGCCTGCAGCTTCTATTTAGCGGGAGGTCCCTACAATGAGCAGTTCTTC.

The chain employs TRBV27 and TRBJ1-1; 11 nucleotides match TRBD1. Trimming cost V 3 bases and J 3 bases; bases outside gene matches: 6. The CDR3 length is 16 residues. Germline lookup yields CDR1 MNHEY and CDR2 SMNVEV (reference sequence). The CDR3 here is CASSLGWDRGDTEAFF. In DNA, the CDR3 is TGTGCCAGCAGTTTGGGTTGGGACAGGGGGGACACTGAAGCTTTCTTT.

This clonotype has ten or more counts. The chain employs TRBV2 and TRBJ2-7; D is uncertain. The CDR3 length is 14 residues. In germline, CDR1 is SNHLY, CDR2 FYNNEI. V was pared by 2 bases and J by 2 bases, with 10 bases between. CDR3 protein: CASSESRGAYEQYF. The CDR3 region has the DNA TGTGCCAGCAGTGAAAGCCGAGGAGCCTACGAGCAGTACTTC.

Worth noting for this clonotype: This could be a read error, since a much larger clone is one nucleotide away. Since no conserved phenylalanine or tryptophan closes the CDR3, a read error is the likely cause. The chain joins TRBV18 to TRBJ2-3; TRBD2 aligns across 13 bases. The V and J ends lost 1 base and 6 bases, in that order; junction bases with no gene match: 1. CDR3 length equals 15 residues. Looked up from germline, CDR1 is KGHSH and CDR2 is LQKENI. This CDR3 reads CASSPRLAGGDTQYL. Here the CDR3 DNA reads TGTGCCAGCTCACCACGACTAGCGGGAGGCGATACGCAGTATCTT.

This clonotype was seen ten or more times. A read error may account for a junction end that differs from germline. This chain uses TRBV20-1 with TRBJ1-5; D remains unclear. Germline CDR1 DFQATT, CDR2 SNEGSKA (reference sequence). This CDR3 is 12 amino acids long. CDR3: CNARDLNQPQHF. CDR3 nucleotide sequence: TGCAATGCTCGAGACCTGAATCAGCCCCAGCATTTT.

The chain employs TRBV7-9 and TRBJ2-2; TRBD1 might be the D (5 bases). CDR3 length: 15 residues. Germline CDR1 SEHNR, CDR2 FQNEAQ (reference sequence). V shed 4 bases and J shed 1 base, with 10 bases lying between them. CDR3 sequence (DNA): TGTGCCAGCAGCTCTCAGGGTATGAACACCGGGGAGCTGTTTTTT. Its protein product is CASSSQGMNTGELFF.

About this clonotype itself: A much bigger clone sits one base away, suggesting this may be a read error. The conserved phenylalanine or tryptophan normally closing the CDR3 is absent here, so this likely arose from a read error. This sequence joins TRBV7-3 and TRBJ2-1, with D uncertain. The J call is uncertain, as TRBJ2-4 better fits the DNA end. CDR3 length: 13 residues. Germline loops: CDR1 SGHTA, CDR2 FQGTGA. The DNA for the CDR3 is TGTGCCAGCAGCTTAAGTGGGTTAGACATTCAGTACCTC. Its protein product is CASSLSGLDIQYL.

This clonotype was recorded at least ten times. V and J are TRBV11-2 and TRBJ2-1; either TRBD1 or TRBD2 may fit D (5 bases each). V lost 5 bases, J lost 9 bases, and 23 bases lay in between. The CDR3 contains 16 residues. The germline gives CDR1 SGHAT, CDR2 FQNNGV. As DNA, the CDR3 is TGTGCCAGCAGCCCAACAACCGGGACGCCCCTGGGTGAGCAGTTCTTC. Translated: CASSPTTGTPLGEQFF. Looking up the rest from reference TRBV11-2 and TRBJ2-1 gives the full variable domain: EAGVAQSPRYKIIEKRQSVAFWCNPISGHATLYWYQQILGQGPKLLIQFQNNGVVDDSQLPKDRFSAERLKGVDSTLKIQPAKLEDSAVYLCASSPTTGTPLGEQFFGPGTRLTVL.

Details on this clonotype: One base away lies a much larger clone, so this may be a sequencing read error. The V call is TRBV28, the J call TRBJ2-1; the match to TRBD2 covers 16 bases. Per the germline V gene, CDR1 is MDHEN and CDR2 is SYDVKM. The J segment lost 10 bases and the V segment lost 8 bases, leaving 17 bases of the junction unmatched. The length of the CDR3 is 18 residues. CDR3 sequence: CASRRPGLAGGALYEQFF. The CDR3 DNA reads as TGTGCCAGCCGCCGGCCGGGACTAGCGGGAGGGGCCTTATACGAGCAGTTCTTC.

This clonotype has more than one count but fewer than ten. This rearrangement joins TRBV9 to TRBJ1-1; D possibly corresponds to TRBD1 (5 bases). In germline, CDR1 is SGDLS, CDR2 YYNGEE. The V gene lost 1 base and the J gene lost 4 bases, with 8 bases spanning the gap. This CDR3 comprises 13 residues. The CDR3 loop reads CASSVFDSTEAFF. The CDR3 nucleotides are TGTGCCAGCAGCGTATTCGACAGCACTGAAGCTTTCTTT.

The CDR3 sequence: CSASAGAYTGELFF. The DNA for the CDR3 is TGCAGTGCCTCAGCGGGAGCTTACACCGGGGAGCTGTTTTTT. The V gene is TRBV20-1, the J gene TRBJ2-2, with 8 nucleotides matching TRBD2. From germline, CDR1 is DFQATT and CDR2 SNEGSKA (reference sequence). The CDR3 runs to 14 residues. V dropped 6 bases and J dropped 3; count of bases not matched to a gene: 6.

The chain has TRBV6-2 or TRBV6-3 and TRBJ2-5; TRBD2 matches at 8 bases. With 6 bases clipped from V and 5 bases from J, the junction kept 8 bases outside the gene matches. The CDR3 runs 14 residues. Germline V lookup: CDR1 MNHEY, CDR2 SVGEGT. This CDR3 is CASRGAGDGETQYF. CDR3 DNA: TGTGCCAGCAGGGGAGCGGGAGACGGGGAGACCCAGTACTTC.

This clonotype was recorded many times. The V gene is TRBV6-5, the J gene TRBJ2-5; D is possibly TRBD2 (6 bases). V gave up 4 bases and J gave up 0 bases, with 6 bases separating them. The CDR3 is 13 amino acids. The germline CDR1 and CDR2 sequences are MNHEY and SVGAGI. This CDR3 is CASSWDYQETQYF. CDR3 nucleotides: TGTGCCAGCAGTTGGGACTACCAAGAGACCCAGTACTTC.

This chain joins TRBV28 and TRBJ2-1; either TRBD1 or TRBD2 may fit D (5 bases each). Trimming removed 3 bases at V and 9 bases at J, with 15 bases between. Germline V gives CDR1 MDHEN, CDR2 SYDVKM. This CDR3 spans 14 amino acids. CDR3 loop: CASSFSGLRGEQFF. CDR3 nucleotide sequence: TGTGCCAGCAGTTTCAGCGGACTGAGGGGTGAGCAGTTCTTC.

There are a few counts of this clonotype. The chain joins TRBV7-9 to TRBJ2-7, with a weak D call TRBD2 (5 bases). The CDR3 runs to 14 residues. V was shortened by 3 bases and J by 5 bases, with 14 bases between the two germline ends. Germline CDR1 is SEHNR and CDR2 is FQNEAQ (reference sequence). Here the CDR3 reads CASSFVTRVHEQYF. The DNA of the CDR3 is TGTGCCAGCAGCTTCGTTACTAGGGTCCACGAGCAGTACTTC.

This clonotype was recorded many times. The chain combines TRBV30 with TRBJ1-1; tentatively, D is TRBD1 (5 bases). CDR1 is GTSNPN, CDR2 SVGIG, per germline (reference sequence). This CDR3 comprises 12 residues. Trimming removed 3 bases at V and 8 bases at J, with 13 bases between. This chain's CDR3 is CAWSPGLGEAFF. Here the CDR3 DNA reads TGTGCCTGGAGCCCAGGGTTGGGGGAAGCTTTCTTT.

This clonotype has a count of ten or more. This chain joins TRBV24-1 and TRBJ2-1; 12 bases fit TRBD1. V shed 4 bases, J shed 2 bases, and the junction held 5 bases outside the gene matches. Germline CDR1 reads KGHDR; CDR2 reads SFDVKD. The CDR3 is made up of 17 amino acids. CDR3 in amino acids: CATSDPGTGGAYNEQFF. The CDR3, as DNA: TGTGCCACCAGTGACCCCGGGACAGGGGGCGCCTACAATGAGCAGTTCTTC.

In this sample, this clonotype turned up a few times. The V gene is TRBV20-1, the J gene TRBJ2-1, with D maybe TRBD2 (5 bases). The CDR3 runs 12 residues. V was trimmed by 5 bases and J by 12 bases, leaving 17 bases between them. From germline, CDR1 is DFQATT and CDR2 SNEGSKA (reference sequence). The CDR3 DNA sequence: TGCAGTGCTCCGAGCGAGGGTCTTCCGCAGTTCTTC. The encoded protein is CSAPSEGLPQFF.

This clonotype was picked up many times. The chain joins TRBV6-2 or TRBV6-3 to TRBJ1-2, with TRBD1 as a possible D gene (5 bases). Germline V lookup: CDR1 MNHEY, CDR2 SVGEGT. With 6 bases removed from V and 2 bases from J, the gap between germline ends came to 10 bases. The CDR3 loop spans 13 amino acids. Written as DNA, the CDR3 is TGTGCCAGCAGCTCCGGGACCAACTATGGCTACACCTTC. It is translated as CASSSGTNYGYTF.

This clonotype came up many times. The chain uses TRBV11-3 and TRBJ2-1, with D perhaps TRBD1 (6 bases). The CDR3 sequence is 12 residues long. The germline gives CDR1 SGHNT, CDR2 YENEEA. V gave up 7 bases and J gave up 6 bases, with 10 bases separating them. Written as DNA, the CDR3 is TGTGCCAGCACCCGAGGGGGCAATGAGCAGTTCTTC. Encoded protein: CASTRGGNEQFF.

To note about this clonotype: This may come from a read error, since a much larger clone is one base off. This chain joins TRBV27 and TRBJ2-1, with D unclear. The V and J ends lost 3 bases and 13 bases respectively, with 19 bases between them. CDR3 length equals 14 residues. Germline CDR1 reads MNHEY; CDR2 reads SMNVEV (reference sequence). The CDR3 here is CASSFWPPQETQFF. The DNA of the CDR3 is TGTGCCAGCAGTTTTTGGCCGCCCCAAGAGACCCAGTTCTTC.

This clonotype was counted many times. Germline is not matched at one junction end, which may reflect a read error. The genes are TRBV12-3 or TRBV12-4 and TRBJ1-5; D is unresolved. This CDR3 comprises 14 residues. The CDR3 loop is CASSLVGSNQPQHF. CDR3 nucleotide sequence: TGTGCCAGCAGCTTAGTGGGCAGCAATCAGCCCCAGCATTTT.

This clonotype was picked up many times. The chain uses TRBV7-9 and TRBJ2-1, with 8 bases aligning to TRBD2. J was trimmed by 9 bases and V by 3 bases; bases with no gene match: 10. Germline V lookup: CDR1 SEHNR, CDR2 FQNEAQ (reference sequence). CDR3 length: 15 amino acids. CDR3 sequence reads: CASSFTSGLSTEQFF. In DNA form, the CDR3 reads TGTGCCAGCAGCTTCACTAGCGGTCTCTCTACTGAGCAGTTCTTC.

V gene TRBV28 combines with J gene TRBJ2-6, with 7 bases lining up with TRBD1. This CDR3 has 15 amino acids. Germline V gene data show CDR1 as MDHEN and CDR2 as SYDVKM. Germline trimming cut 2 bases from V and 6 bases from J; bases unmatched to any gene: 4. CDR3 in DNA: TGTGCCAGCAGTTTAGAGACAGGGCAGGCCAACGTCCTGACTTTC. It is translated as CASSLETGQANVLTF.